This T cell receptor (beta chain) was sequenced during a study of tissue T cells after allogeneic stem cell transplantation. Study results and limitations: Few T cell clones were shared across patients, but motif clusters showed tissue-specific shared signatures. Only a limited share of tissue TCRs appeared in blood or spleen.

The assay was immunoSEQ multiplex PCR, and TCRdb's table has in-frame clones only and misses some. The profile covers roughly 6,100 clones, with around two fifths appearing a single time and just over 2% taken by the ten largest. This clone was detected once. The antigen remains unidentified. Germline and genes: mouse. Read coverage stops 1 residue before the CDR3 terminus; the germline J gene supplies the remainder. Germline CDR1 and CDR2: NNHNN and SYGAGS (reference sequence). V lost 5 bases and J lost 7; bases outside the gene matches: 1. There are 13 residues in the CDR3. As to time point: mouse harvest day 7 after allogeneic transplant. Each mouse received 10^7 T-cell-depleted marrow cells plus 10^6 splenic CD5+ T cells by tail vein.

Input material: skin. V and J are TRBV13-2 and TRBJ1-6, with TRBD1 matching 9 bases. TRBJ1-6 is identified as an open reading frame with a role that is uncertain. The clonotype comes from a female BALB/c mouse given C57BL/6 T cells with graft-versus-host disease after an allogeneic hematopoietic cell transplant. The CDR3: CASGGQGNSPLYF. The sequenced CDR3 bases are TGTGCCAGCGGGGGACAGGGAAATTCGCCCCTCTAC.